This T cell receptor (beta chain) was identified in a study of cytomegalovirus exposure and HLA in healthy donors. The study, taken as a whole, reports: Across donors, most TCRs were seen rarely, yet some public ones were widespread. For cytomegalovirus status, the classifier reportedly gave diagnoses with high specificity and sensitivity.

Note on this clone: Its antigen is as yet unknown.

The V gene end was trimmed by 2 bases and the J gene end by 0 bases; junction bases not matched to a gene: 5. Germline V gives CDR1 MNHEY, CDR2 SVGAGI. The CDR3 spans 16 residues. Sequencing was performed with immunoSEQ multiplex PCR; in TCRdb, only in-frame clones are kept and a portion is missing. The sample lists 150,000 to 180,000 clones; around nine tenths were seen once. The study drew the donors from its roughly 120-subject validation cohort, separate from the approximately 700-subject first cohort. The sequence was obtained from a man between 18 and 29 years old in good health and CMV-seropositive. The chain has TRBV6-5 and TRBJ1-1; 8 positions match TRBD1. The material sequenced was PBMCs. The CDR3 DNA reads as TGTGCCAGCAGTTACGCCGGACAGGGCGTGAACACTGAAGCTTTCTTT. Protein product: CASSYAGQGVNTEAFF.